This paragraph covers one T cell receptor beta chain sequence. Its specificity is unknown. A multiplex PCR was run with 60 Vbeta primers and 13 Jbeta primers. TCRdb's copy holds only in-frame clones and misses some; the assay was immunoSEQ multiplex PCR. The sample includes under 200,000 clones, more than 80% of them seen just once. This sample was taken from a study of cytomegalovirus exposure and HLA in healthy donors. Germline V gene sequence: CDR1 SGHNT, CDR2 YYREEE (reference sequence). This CDR3 has 13 amino acids. Trimming shortened V by 4 bases and J by 3 bases, and 9 bases separated the two germline ends. Study findings and constraints: Per a later analysis, HLA-associated TCR beta chains showed more clonal expansion than other, equally common TCR beta chains. The study found most TCR sequences rare, yet found some public TCRs in many donors. What a later analysis showed was that several of the most significant clusters appeared linked to common viral pathogens.

The chain recombines TRBV5-4 with TRBJ2-3, with TRBD1 as a possible D gene (5 bases). The sequenced sample consisted of PBMCs. This clonotype was sampled from a woman aged 25-40 years in good health and CMV-seropositive. Here the CDR3 reads CASSIRQTDTQYF. The DNA of the CDR3 is TGTGCCAGCAGCATCCGACAGACAGATACGCAGTATTTT.